What follows are 7 T cell receptor beta chains derived from one specimen sequenced in a study of blood T cell repertoires in COVID-19 (dated by TCRdb to 2018 to 2020). Library preparation used the immunoSEQ multiplex PCR assay. TCRdb took over this immuneACCESS table, retaining in-frame rearrangements with V and J assigned. Such tables are incomplete; in checked studies, under half of the missing clones stem from an unresolved V gene, and the remainder is unexplained. This sample lists around 170,000 clones; roughly nine tenths were detected once. Of the sample, 3% to 4% is held by the ten largest clones. Sequenced: peripheral blood. These receptors were taken from a woman aged 65 to 85 with acute or convalescent COVID-19.

The chain recombines TRBV7-9 with TRBJ1-5; 9 bases fit TRBD1. V shed 5 bases, J shed 4 bases, and the junction held 6 bases outside the gene matches. The CDR3 is 15 residues long. From germline, CDR1 is SEHNR and CDR2 FQNEAQ (reference sequence). CDR3 protein: CASSPGQGNNQPQHF. CDR3 nucleotide sequence: TGTGCCAGCAGCCCCGGACAGGGGAATAATCAGCCCCAGCATTTT. The full variable domain, with the rest looked up from reference TRBV7-9 and TRBJ1-5, is DTGVSQNPRHKITKRGQNVTFRCDPISEHNRLYWYRQTLGQGPEFLTYFQNEAQLEKSRLLSDRFSAERPKGSFSTLEIQRTEQGDSAMYLCASSPGQGNNQPQHFGDGTRLSIL.

This sequence joins TRBV2 and TRBJ1-1, with no clear D. Trimming stripped 7 bases from V and 0 bases from J, with 9 bases between. The CDR3 totals 13 residues. Germline V lookup: CDR1 SNHLY, CDR2 FYNNEI. The chain's CDR3 is CASKRLLNTEAFF. The CDR3 nucleotides read TGTGCCAGCAAGCGGTTGCTGAACACTGAAGCTTTCTTT.

The J gene is TRBJ1-5, the V gene TRBV27, with D perhaps matching TRBD1 (5 bases). V was clipped by 3 bases and J by 2 bases, with 11 bases between them. This CDR3 contains 15 residues. Germline V gives CDR1 MNHEY, CDR2 SMNVEV (reference sequence). The CDR3 protein is CASSLNWGGNQPQHF. The DNA for the CDR3 is TGTGCCAGCAGTTTGAATTGGGGCGGCAATCAGCCCCAGCATTTT.

The chain uses TRBV5-3 and TRBJ2-7, with 8 bases fitting TRBD1. TRBV5-3 counts as an open reading frame of uncertain function. The V segment lost 4 bases and the J segment 1 base; nucleotides outside the gene matches: 7. The CDR3 contains 15 residues. The CDR3 reads CARSPGTGLSYEQYF. CDR3 DNA: TGTGCCAGAAGCCCCGGGACAGGACTTTCCTACGAGCAGTACTTC.

The rearrangement joins TRBV11-2 to TRBJ1-5, with 7 bases matching TRBD1. This CDR3 comprises 13 residues. Trimming cost V 6 bases and J 5 bases; bases outside gene matches: 4. CDR1 and CDR2 (germline): SGHAT, FQNNGV. The DNA for the CDR3 is TGTGCCAGCAGTAATGACAGGGATCAGCCCCAGCATTTT. It specifies CASSNDRDQPQHF.

This rearrangement joins TRBV7-2 to TRBJ2-1, with 11 bases matching TRBD2. Trimming took 5 bases from V and 3 from J; bases not matched to a gene: 3. Germline V gene data show CDR1 as SGHTA and CDR2 as FQGNSA. The CDR3 totals 15 residues. CDR3 sequence reads: CASSKLAGDYNEQFF. In nucleotides, the CDR3 is TGTGCCAGCAGCAAACTAGCGGGAGACTACAATGAGCAGTTCTTC.

This sequence joins TRBV13 and TRBJ1-6; maybe TRBD1 (5 bases). The germline CDR1 and CDR2 sequences are PRHDT and FYEKMQ (reference sequence). The CDR3 consists of 14 residues. Trimming pared 3 bases from V and 5 bases from J, leaving 8 bases between. CDR3 amino acids: CASSFDRNNSPLHF. The DNA of the CDR3 is TGTGCCAGCAGCTTCGACAGAAATAATTCACCCCTCCACTTT.